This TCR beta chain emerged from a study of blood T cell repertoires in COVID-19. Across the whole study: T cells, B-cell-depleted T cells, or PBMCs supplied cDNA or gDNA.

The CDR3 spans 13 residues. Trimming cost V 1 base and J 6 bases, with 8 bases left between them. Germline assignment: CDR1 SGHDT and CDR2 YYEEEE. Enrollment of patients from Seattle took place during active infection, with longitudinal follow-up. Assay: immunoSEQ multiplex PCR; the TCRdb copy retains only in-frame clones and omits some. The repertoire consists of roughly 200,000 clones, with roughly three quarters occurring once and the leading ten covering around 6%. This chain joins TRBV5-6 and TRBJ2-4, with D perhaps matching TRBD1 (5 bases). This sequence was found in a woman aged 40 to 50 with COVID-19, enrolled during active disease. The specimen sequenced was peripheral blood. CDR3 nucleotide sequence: TGTGCCAGCAGCTTGAGGCAGGGAAACATTCAGTACTTC. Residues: CASSLRQGNIQYF.